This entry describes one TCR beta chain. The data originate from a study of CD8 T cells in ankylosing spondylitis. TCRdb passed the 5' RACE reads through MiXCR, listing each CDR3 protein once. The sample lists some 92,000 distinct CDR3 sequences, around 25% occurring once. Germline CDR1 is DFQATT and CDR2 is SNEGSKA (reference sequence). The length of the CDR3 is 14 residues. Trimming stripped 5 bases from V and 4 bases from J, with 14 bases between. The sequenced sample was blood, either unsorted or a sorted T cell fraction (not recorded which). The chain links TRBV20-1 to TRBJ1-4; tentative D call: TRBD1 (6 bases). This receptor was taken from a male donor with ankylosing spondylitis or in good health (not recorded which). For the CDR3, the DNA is TGCAGTGCTCTGAAGGGGGGAGATAATGAAAAACTGTTTTTT. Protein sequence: CSALKGGDNEKLFF.